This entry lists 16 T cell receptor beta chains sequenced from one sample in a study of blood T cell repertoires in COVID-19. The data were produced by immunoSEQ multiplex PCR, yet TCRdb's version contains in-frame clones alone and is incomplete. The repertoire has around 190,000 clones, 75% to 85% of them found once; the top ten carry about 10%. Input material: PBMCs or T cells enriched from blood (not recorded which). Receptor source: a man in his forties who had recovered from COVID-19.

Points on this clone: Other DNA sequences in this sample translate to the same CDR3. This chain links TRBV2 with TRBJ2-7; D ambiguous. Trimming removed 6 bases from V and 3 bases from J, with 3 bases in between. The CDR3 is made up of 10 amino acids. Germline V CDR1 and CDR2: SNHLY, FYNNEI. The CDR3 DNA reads TGTGCCAGCAGCCTCTACGAGCAGTACTTC. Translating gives CASSLYEQYF.

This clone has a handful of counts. CDR3 residues: CAGGRVAGELFF. The CDR3 region has the DNA TGTGCCGGCGGGAGGGTAGCCGGGGAGCTGTTTTTT. The chain couples TRBV12-3 or TRBV12-4 to TRBJ2-2, with 9 bases matching TRBD2. Losses at the gene ends were 11 bases for V and 6 bases for J; bases not matched to a gene: 4. The CDR3 has 12 residues.

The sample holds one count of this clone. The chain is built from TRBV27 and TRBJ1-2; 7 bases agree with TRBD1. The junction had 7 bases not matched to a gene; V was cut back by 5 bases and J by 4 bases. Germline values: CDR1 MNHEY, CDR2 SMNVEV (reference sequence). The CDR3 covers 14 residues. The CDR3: CASSPYRGGYGYTF. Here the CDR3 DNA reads TGTGCCAGCAGTCCGTACAGGGGCGGCTATGGCTACACCTTC.

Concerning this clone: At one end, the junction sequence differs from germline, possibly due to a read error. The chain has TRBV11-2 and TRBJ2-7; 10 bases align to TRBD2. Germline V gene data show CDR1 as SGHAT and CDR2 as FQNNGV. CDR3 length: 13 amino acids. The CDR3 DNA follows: TGTGCCAGCAGCTCAGCCCGACTAGCGGGTACGTTCTTC. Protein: CASSSARLAGTFF.

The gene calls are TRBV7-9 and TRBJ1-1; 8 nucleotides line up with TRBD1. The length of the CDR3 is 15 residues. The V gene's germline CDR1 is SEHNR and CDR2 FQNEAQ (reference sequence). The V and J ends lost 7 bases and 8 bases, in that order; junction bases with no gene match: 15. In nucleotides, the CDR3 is TGTGCCAGCACTCCCTTTTTGCCACAGGGGGAGGAAGCTTTCTTT. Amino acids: CASTPFLPQGEEAFF.

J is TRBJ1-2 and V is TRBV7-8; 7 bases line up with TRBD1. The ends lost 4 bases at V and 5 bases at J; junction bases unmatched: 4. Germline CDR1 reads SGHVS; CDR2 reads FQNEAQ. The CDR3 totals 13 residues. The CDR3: CASSSDRLYGYTF. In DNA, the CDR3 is TGTGCCAGCAGCTCGGACAGGCTATATGGCTACACCTTC. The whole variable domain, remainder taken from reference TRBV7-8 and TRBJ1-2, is GAGVSQSPRYKVAKRGQDVALRCDPISGHVSLFWYQQALGQGPEFLTYFQNEAQLDKSGLPSDRFFAERPEGSVSTLKIQRTQQEDSAVYLCASSSDRLYGYTFGSGTRLTVV.

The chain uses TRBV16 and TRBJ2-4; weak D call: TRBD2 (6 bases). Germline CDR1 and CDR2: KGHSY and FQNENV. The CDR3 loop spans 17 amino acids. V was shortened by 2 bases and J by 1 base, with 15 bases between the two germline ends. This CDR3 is CASSQDRSGRAKNIQYF. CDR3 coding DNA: TGTGCCAGCAGCCAAGATCGAAGCGGGCGGGCCAAAAACATTCAGTACTTC.

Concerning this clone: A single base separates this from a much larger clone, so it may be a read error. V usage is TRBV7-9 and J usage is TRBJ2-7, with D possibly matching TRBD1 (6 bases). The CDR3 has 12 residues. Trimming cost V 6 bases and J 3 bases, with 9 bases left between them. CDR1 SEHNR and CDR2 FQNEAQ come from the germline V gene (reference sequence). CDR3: CASREQGYEQYF. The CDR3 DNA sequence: TGTGCCAGCAGGGAACAGGGCTACGAGCAGTACTTC.

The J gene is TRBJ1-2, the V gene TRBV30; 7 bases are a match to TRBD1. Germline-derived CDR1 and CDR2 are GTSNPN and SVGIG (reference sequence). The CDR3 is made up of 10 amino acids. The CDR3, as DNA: TGTGCTACCCAGGGGGACGGCTACACCTTC. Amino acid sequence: CATQGDGYTF.

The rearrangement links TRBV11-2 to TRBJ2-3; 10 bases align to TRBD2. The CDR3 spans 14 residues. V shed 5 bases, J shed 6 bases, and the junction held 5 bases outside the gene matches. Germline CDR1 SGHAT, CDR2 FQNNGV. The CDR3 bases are TGTGCCAGCAGCCCAGCGGGGGGGCCTGATACGCAGTATTTT. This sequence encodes CASSPAGGPDTQYF.

The CDR3 protein is CASSLEDAGGNYGYTF. The CDR3 bases are TGTGCCAGCAGCTTGGAGGACGCAGGGGGCAACTATGGCTACACCTTC. The chain employs TRBV5-5 and TRBJ1-2; the match to TRBD1 covers 8 bases. Germline CDR1 SGHKS, CDR2 YYEKEE (reference sequence). The junction had 6 bases not matched to a gene; V was cut back by 0 bases and J by 2 bases. This CDR3 contains 16 residues. Full variable domain (rest looked up from reference TRBV5-5 and TRBJ1-2): DAGVTQSPTHLIKTRGQQVTLRCSPISGHKSVSWYQQVLGQGPQFIFQYYEKEERGRGNFPDRFSARQFPNYSSELNVNALLLGDSALYLCASSLEDAGGNYGYTFGSGTRLTVV.

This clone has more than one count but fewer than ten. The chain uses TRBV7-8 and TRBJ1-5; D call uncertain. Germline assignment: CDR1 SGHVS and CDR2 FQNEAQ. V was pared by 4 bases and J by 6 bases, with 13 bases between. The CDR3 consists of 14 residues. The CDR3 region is CASSSLAPGQPQHF. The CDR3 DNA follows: TGTGCCAGCAGCTCCCTTGCCCCCGGTCAGCCCCAGCATTTT.

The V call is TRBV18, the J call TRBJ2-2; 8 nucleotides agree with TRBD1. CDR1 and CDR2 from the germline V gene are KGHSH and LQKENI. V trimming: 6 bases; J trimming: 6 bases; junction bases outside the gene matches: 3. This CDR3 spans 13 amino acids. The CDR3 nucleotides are TGTGCCAGCTCGGACAGGGAGGCCGGGGAGCTGTTTTTT. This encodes CASSDREAGELFF.

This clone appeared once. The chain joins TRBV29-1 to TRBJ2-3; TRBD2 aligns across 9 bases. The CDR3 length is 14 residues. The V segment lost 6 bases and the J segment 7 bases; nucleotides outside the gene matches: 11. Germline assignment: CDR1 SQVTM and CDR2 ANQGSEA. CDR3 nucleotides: TGCAGCGTCGGACAAGCGGGAGGCGGGAATACGCAGTATTTT. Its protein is CSVGQAGGGNTQYF.

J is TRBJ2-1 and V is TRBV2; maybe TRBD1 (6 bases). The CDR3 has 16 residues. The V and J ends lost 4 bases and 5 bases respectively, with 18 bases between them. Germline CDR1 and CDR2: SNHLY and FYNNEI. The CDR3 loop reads CASSGIRDTANNEQFF. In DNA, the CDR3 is TGTGCCAGCAGTGGAATTCGGGACACCGCCAACAATGAGCAGTTCTTC.

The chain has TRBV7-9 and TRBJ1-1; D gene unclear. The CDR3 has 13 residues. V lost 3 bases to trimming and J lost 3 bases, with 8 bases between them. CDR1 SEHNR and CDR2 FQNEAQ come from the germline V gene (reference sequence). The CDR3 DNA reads TGTGCCAGCAGCTTCCCCGGGGACACTGAAGCTTTCTTT. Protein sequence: CASSFPGDTEAFF. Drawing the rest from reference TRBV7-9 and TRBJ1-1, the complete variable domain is DTGVSQNPRHKITKRGQNVTFRCDPISEHNRLYWYRQTLGQGPEFLTYFQNEAQLEKSRLLSDRFSAERPKGSFSTLEIQRTEQGDSAMYLCASSFPGDTEAFFGQGTRLTVV.